One sample yielded the 14 T cell receptor beta chains listed below, sequenced in a study of blood T cells in healthy people across ages. Together with a sample-barcoded 5' primer, a J-beta primer mix was included in a second PCR lasting roughly 6 to 12 cycles. TCRdb ran MiXCR on the 5' RACE reads and lists one entry per CDR3 protein. The sample shows around 870,000 distinct CDR3 sequences, 29% of them seen only once. The sequenced sample was blood. Every receptor here comes from a woman aged 80 or older in good health.

This clonotype was counted at least ten times. The chain couples TRBV6-2 or TRBV6-3 to TRBJ2-7; D call uncertain. The germline V gene has CDR1 MNHEY and CDR2 SVGEGT. V shed 4 bases and J shed 2 bases, with 12 bases lying between them. There are 14 residues in the CDR3. The CDR3 sequence: CASSSFLGTYEQYF. In DNA form, the CDR3 reads TGTGCCAGCAGTTCTTTTTTGGGGACCTACGAGCAGTACTTC.

This chain joins TRBV6-1 and TRBJ2-5, with 14 bases fitting TRBD2. This CDR3 is built from 18 residues. V dropped 2 bases and J dropped 11; count of bases not matched to a gene: 16. From germline, CDR1 is MNHNS and CDR2 SASEGT. The CDR3 nucleotides are TGTGCCAGCAGTGAACCTCTGGTGACTAGCGGGGGGGCGAGTGAGCAGTACTTC. This sequence encodes CASSEPLVTSGGASEQYF.

V usage is TRBV28 and J usage is TRBJ1-6; D not certain. The V gene's germline CDR1 is MDHEN and CDR2 SYDVKM. The CDR3 length is 15 residues. Deletions cut 4 bases from V and 9 bases from J, with 16 bases between. CDR3 sequence reads: CASSSATRVGSPLHF. The CDR3 region has the DNA TGTGCCAGCAGTTCCGCAACCCGGGTCGGTTCACCCCTCCACTTT.

This clonotype was counted many times. This chain uses TRBV29-1 with TRBJ2-5; possibly TRBD1 or TRBD2 for D (5 bases each). Deletions cut 3 bases from V and 1 base from J, with 6 bases between. Germline values: CDR1 SQVTM, CDR2 ANQGSEA. This CDR3 region has 12 residues. CDR3 nucleotides: TGCAGCGTTGATGGGGGCCAAGAGACCCAGTACTTC. Protein sequence: CSVDGGQETQYF.

This clonotype came up many times. CDR3 protein: CASSVDTTGLVSNEQFF. The CDR3 coding sequence is TGCGCCAGCAGCGTGGATACGACAGGGTTGGTTAGCAATGAGCAGTTCTTC. The rearrangement joins TRBV5-1 to TRBJ2-1, with 7 bases matching TRBD1. Trimming removed 4 bases from V and 6 bases from J; junction bases left unmatched: 16. This CDR3 region has 17 residues. In germline, CDR1 is SGHRS, CDR2 YFSETQ.

This clonotype was picked up one time. This may be a read error, as it is one base from a much larger clone. The genes are TRBV7-9 and TRBJ1-2; D ambiguous. Trimming took off 5 bases at V and 4 bases at J, with 14 bases between the two ends. This CDR3 has 14 amino acids. The germline V gene has CDR1 SEHNR and CDR2 FQNEAQ (reference sequence). The CDR3 reads CASSPDLVRYGYTF. CDR3 DNA: TGTGCCAGCAGCCCGGACCTCGTCCGCTATGGCTACACCTTC.

This clonotype was recorded a few times. V is TRBV12-3 or TRBV12-4 and J is TRBJ1-1; TRBD1 is a possible D gene (5 bases). The CDR3 length is 14 residues. Trimming stripped 8 bases from V and 1 base from J, with 14 bases between. In nucleotides, the CDR3 is TGTGCCAGCCCAAGGGGCAGCCGGAACACTGAAGCTTTCTTT. This gives the protein CASPRGSRNTEAFF.

This clonotype was counted ten times or more. This chain links TRBV5-1 with TRBJ2-7; 10 bases map to TRBD2. The CDR3 runs to 14 residues. Germline CDR1 is SGHRS and CDR2 is YFSETQ. V shed 4 bases, J shed 4 bases, and the junction held 5 bases outside the gene matches. CDR3 sequence: CASSHSGGNYEQYF. In DNA form, the CDR3 reads TGCGCCAGCAGCCATAGCGGGGGGAATTACGAGCAGTACTTC.

This clonotype was counted between two and nine times. This chain connects TRBV5-1 to TRBJ1-1, with no clear D. Germline CDR1 SGHRS, CDR2 YFSETQ. This CDR3 spans 16 amino acids. Trimming removed 4 bases at V and 1 base at J, with 17 bases between. This CDR3 reads CASSRGLGQRNTEAFF. In nucleotides, the CDR3 is TGCGCCAGCAGCCGGGGATTGGGTCAGAGGAACACTGAAGCTTTCTTT.

This chain joins TRBV25-1 and TRBJ1-2; 10 nucleotides align to TRBD1. The junction had 5 bases not matched to a gene; V was cut back by 3 bases and J by 4 bases. Germline loops: CDR1 MGHDK, CDR2 SYGVNS. The CDR3 runs to 15 residues. As DNA, the CDR3 is TGTGCCAGCAGTGATAGGGACAGGGGCAGCTATGGCTACACCTTC. Translation gives CASSDRDRGSYGYTF.

The chain carries TRBV20-1 and TRBJ1-2; 12 nucleotides align to TRBD1. CDR1 and CDR2 from the germline V gene are DFQATT and SNEGSKA (reference sequence). V was pared by 8 bases and J by 4 bases, with 11 bases of the junction left unmatched. The CDR3 loop spans 15 amino acids. CDR3: CSTKVGQGASYGYTF. CDR3 sequence (DNA): TGCAGTACAAAGGTGGGACAGGGGGCCTCCTATGGCTACACCTTC.

This clonotype has a handful of counts. The CDR3 reads CASSPGQGRHEQFF. In DNA form, the CDR3 reads TGCGCCAGCAGTCCGGGACAGGGTAGGCATGAGCAGTTCTTC. The V call is TRBV10-1, the J call TRBJ2-1; TRBD1 matches at 9 bases. CDR3 length: 14 amino acids. Germline CDR1 and CDR2: WNHNN and SYGVQD (reference sequence). V lost 5 bases, J lost 8 bases, and 7 bases stayed unmatched.

This clonotype was counted at least ten times. This sequence joins TRBV7-9 and TRBJ2-7; 11 bases line up with TRBD2. J lost 7 bases, V lost 4 bases, and 9 bases had no gene match. This CDR3 spans 15 amino acids. The germline V gene encodes CDR1 SEHNR and CDR2 FQNEAQ (reference sequence). CDR3 in DNA: TGTGCCAGCAGCTCGACGAATAGCGGGGGGGCGGAGCAGTACTTC. This sequence encodes CASSSTNSGGAEQYF.

There are many counts of this clonotype. The chain is built from TRBV9 and TRBJ2-5, with D possibly TRBD1 on 5 matching bases. The germline gives CDR1 SGDLS, CDR2 YYNGEE. The CDR3 runs to 15 residues. Trimming took off 0 bases at V and 5 bases at J, with 14 bases between the two ends. CDR3 nucleotide sequence: TGTGCCAGCAGCGTAGGTGGGGCAGCAGGGGAGACCCAGTACTTC. Residues: CASSVGGAAGETQYF.